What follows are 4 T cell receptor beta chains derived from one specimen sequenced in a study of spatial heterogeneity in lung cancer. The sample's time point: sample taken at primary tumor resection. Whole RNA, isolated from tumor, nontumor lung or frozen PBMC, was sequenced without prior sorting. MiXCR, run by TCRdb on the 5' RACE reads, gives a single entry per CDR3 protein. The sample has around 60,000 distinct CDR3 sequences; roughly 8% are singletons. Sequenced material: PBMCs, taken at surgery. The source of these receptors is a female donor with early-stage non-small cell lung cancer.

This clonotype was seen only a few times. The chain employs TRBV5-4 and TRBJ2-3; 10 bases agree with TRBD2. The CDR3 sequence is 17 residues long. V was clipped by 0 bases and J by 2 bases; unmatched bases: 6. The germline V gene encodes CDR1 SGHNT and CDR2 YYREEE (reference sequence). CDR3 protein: CASSLGGLARATDTQYF. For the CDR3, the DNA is TGTGCCAGCAGCTTGGGGGGACTAGCGAGAGCCACAGATACGCAGTATTTT. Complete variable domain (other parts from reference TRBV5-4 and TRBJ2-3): ETGVTQSPTHLIKTRGQQVTLRCSSQSGHNTVSWYQQALGQGPQFIFQYYREEENGRGNFPPRFSGLQFPNYSSELNVNALELDDSALYLCASSLGGLARATDTQYFGPGTRLTVL.

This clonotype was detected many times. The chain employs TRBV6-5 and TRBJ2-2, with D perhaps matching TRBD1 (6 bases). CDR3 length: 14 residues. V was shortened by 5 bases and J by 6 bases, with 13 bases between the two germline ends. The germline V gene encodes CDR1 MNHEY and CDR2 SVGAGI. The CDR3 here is CASSQPGHAGELFF. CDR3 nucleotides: TGTGCCAGCAGTCAACCGGGACATGCCGGGGAGCTGTTTTTT.

CDR3 protein: CASSYSTGGSYEQYF. CDR3 DNA sequence: TGTGCCAGCAGTTACTCGACAGGGGGTTCCTACGAGCAGTACTTC. V usage is TRBV6-5 and J usage is TRBJ2-7; 9 positions agree with TRBD1. The trim removed 0 bases at V and 1 base at J, leaving 1 base unmatched. The germline gives CDR1 MNHEY, CDR2 SVGAGI. The CDR3 covers 15 residues.

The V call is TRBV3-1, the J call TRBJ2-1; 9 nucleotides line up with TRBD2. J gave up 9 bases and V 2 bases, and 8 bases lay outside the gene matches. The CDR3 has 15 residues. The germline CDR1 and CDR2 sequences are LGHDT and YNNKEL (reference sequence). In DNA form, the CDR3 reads TGTGCCAGCAGCCAAAGACTAGCGGAGAGGGGTGAGCAGTTCTTC. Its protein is CASSQRLAERGEQFF.